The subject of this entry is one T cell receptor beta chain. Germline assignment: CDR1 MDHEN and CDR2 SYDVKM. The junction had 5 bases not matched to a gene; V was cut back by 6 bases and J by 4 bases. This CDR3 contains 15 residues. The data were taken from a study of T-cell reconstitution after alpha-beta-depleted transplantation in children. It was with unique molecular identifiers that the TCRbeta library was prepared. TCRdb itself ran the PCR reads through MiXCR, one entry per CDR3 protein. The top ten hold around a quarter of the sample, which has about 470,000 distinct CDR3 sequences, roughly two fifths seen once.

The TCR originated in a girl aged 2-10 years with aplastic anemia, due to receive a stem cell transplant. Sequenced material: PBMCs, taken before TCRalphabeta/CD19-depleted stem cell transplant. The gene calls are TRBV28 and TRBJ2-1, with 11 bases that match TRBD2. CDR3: CASRLPSGGYNEQFF. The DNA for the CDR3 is TGTGCCAGCAGGTTGCCTAGCGGGGGGTACAATGAGCAGTTCTTC.